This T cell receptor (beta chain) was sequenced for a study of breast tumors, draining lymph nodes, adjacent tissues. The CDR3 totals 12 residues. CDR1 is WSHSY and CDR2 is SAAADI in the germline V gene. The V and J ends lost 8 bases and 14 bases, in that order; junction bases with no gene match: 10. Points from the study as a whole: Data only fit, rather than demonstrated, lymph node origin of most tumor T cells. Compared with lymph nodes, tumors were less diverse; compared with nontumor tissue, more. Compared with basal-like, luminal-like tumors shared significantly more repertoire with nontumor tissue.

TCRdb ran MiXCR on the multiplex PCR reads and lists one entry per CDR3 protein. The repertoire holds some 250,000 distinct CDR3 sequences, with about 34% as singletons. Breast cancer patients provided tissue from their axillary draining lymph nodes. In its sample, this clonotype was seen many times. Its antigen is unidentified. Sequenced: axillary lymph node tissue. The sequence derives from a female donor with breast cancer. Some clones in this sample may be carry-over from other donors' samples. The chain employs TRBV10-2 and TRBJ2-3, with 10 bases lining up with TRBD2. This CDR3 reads CASGPSGRSAYF. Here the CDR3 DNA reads TGCGCCAGCGGGCCTAGCGGGAGATCGGCGTATTTT.